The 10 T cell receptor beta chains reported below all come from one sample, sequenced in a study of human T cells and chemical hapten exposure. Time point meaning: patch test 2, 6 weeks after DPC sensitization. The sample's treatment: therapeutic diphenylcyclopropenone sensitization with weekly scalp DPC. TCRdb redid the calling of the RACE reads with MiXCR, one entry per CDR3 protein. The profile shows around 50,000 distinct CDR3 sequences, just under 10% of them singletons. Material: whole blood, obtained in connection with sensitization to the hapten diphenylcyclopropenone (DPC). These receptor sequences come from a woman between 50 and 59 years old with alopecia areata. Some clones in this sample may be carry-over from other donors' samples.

The DNA for the CDR3 is TGTGCCAGCAGTTTGTTGGCAGGGGGCCTGACTAATGAAAAACTGTTTTTT. Its translation: CASSLLAGGLTNEKLFF. J is TRBJ1-4 and V is TRBV28; TRBD1 matches 8 bases. V shed 3 bases and J 2 bases; nucleotides not matched to a gene: 8. The CDR3 extends over 17 amino acids. Germline V gene data show CDR1 as MDHEN and CDR2 as SYDVKM.

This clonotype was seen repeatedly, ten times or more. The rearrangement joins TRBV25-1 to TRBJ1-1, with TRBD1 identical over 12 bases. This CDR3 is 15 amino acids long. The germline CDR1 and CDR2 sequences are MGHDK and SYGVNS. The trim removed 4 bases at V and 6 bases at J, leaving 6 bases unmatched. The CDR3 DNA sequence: TGTGCCAGCAGTGGGGACAGGGGGCTGGGGTCTGAAGCTTTCTTT. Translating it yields CASSGDRGLGSEAFF.

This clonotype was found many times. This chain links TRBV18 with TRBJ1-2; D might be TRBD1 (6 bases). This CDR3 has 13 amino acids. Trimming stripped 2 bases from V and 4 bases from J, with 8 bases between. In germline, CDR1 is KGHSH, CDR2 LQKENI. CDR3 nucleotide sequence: TGTGCCAGCTCACCAGGGGGCTTCTATGGCTACACCTTC. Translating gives CASSPGGFYGYTF.

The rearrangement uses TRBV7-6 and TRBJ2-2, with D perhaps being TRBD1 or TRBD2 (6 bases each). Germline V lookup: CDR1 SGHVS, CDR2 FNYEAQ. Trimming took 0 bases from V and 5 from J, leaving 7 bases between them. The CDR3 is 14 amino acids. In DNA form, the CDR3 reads TGTGCCAGCAGCTTAGCAGGGGGGACCGGGGAGCTGTTTTTT. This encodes CASSLAGGTGELFF.

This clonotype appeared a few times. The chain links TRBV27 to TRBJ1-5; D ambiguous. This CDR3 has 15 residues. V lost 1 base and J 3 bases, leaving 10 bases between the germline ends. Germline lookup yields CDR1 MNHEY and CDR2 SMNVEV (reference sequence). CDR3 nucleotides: TGTGCCAGCAGTTTATACGACGGGGACAATCAGCCCCAGCATTTT. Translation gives CASSLYDGDNQPQHF.

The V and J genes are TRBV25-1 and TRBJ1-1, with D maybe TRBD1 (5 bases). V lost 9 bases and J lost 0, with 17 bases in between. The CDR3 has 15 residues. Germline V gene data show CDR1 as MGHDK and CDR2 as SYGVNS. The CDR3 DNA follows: TGTGCCAGTCTTGGTAGGGGATCTCTGAACACTGAAGCTTTCTTT. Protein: CASLGRGSLNTEAFF.

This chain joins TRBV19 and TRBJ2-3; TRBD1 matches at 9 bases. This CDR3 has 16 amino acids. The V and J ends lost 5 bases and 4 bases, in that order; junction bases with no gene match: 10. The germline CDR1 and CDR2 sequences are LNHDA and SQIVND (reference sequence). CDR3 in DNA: TGTGCCAGTAGTGCCGGGACAGGGCTGGTTGCAGATACGCAGTATTTT. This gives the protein CASSAGTGLVADTQYF.

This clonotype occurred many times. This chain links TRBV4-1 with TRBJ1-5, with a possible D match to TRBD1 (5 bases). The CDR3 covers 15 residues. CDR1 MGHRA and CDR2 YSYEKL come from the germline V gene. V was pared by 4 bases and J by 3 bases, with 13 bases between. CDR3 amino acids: CASSRGGGANQPQHF. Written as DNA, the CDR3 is TGCGCCAGCAGCCGGGGTGGTGGGGCCAATCAGCCCCAGCATTTT.

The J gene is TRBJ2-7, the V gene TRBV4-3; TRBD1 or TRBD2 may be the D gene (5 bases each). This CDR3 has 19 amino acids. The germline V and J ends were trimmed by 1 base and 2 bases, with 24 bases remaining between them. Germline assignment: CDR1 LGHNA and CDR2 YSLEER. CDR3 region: CASSQGGIRGRAYAYEQYF. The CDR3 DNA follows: TGCGCCAGCAGCCAAGGGGGCATTCGTGGGCGGGCATACGCCTACGAGCAGTACTTC.

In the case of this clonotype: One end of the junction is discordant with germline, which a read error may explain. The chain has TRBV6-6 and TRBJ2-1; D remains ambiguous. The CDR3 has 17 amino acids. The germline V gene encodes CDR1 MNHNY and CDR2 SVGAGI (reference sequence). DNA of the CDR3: TGTGCCAGCAGTTACTCGGTTGCTGCCCCCGGCCACAATGAGCAGCTCTTC. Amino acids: CASSYSVAAPGHNEQLF.